This T cell receptor beta chain was recovered during a study of post-analysis software for immune sequencing data (dated by TCRdb to between 2014 and 2017). Regarding the study in general: Disease courses on record covered relapsing-remitting, secondary progressive and progressive-relapsing multiple sclerosis, though some patients had no subtype annotation. A subset of samples was prepared in parallel using single-end sample barcoding, then pooled and co-amplified after Illumina adapter ligation. Patient repertoires were compared against over ten previously published healthy control repertoires from donors aged roughly 6 to 26 years.

This clonotype showed up just a few times. Its specific antigen is unknown. Base-call qualities are not available, and no considerably larger clone is one nucleotide away. V was cut back by 2 bases and J by 6 bases, leaving a gap of 8 bases between them. Measured from the cysteine to the phenylalanine, the CDR3 is 12 residues long. Only the CDR3 DNA is retained, 36 bases long and in frame from the first base. To demonstrate the VDJtools post-analysis software, the study profiled TCR beta repertoires from the peripheral blood of approximately twelve young patients with multiple sclerosis. The multiple sclerosis patients were children and adolescents ranging in age from roughly 6 to 15 years. The library relied on PCR. The sequencing machine was an Illumina HiSeq 2500. To reduce PCR and sequencing biases, unique molecular identifiers were built into the TCR beta cDNA libraries. Per 1 to 10 million input T cells, approximately 500,000 cDNA molecules were obtained, such that each molecule approximated one T cell. The patient libraries were prepared and sequenced with the same protocol used for the earlier healthy control dataset. Samples belonging to the same batch were prepared together, multiplexed and sequenced on a shared HiSeq lane. The original methods were these. Raw barcoded reads were processed with MIGEC, and single-read molecular identifier groups were discarded before consensus assembly and CDR3 extraction. VDJtools was used for post-analysis of the clonotype tables, and diversity was normalized by down-sampling every dataset to the size of the smallest sample. In repertoire overlap clustering, CDR3 amino acid sequences, but not nucleotide sequences, were matched to correct batch-related cross-sample contamination. Starting from the raw public reads, TCRdb applied fastp trimming at Q25, assembled clones with MiXCR and retained in-frame beta chains. Rows are unified per CDR3 protein, each entry keeping the most common DNA and genes. It is TCRdb's table, rather than the study itself, that gives the V and J calls and clone size. The sample has 820,000 or so distinct CDR3 sequences on record, under 70% of them singletons. Clones ranked in the top ten supply approximately 4.3% of the sample.

The research as a whole found: A few TRBV segments, including TRBV5-6, TRBV5-1 and TRBV20-1, were significantly more frequent in patients than controls. The control group was slightly older than the multiple sclerosis patient group. Direct clustering with F measure showed strong co-clustering of samples prepared in the same batch, prompting a batch-effect correction. Normalized Chao1 diversity was significantly lower in multiple sclerosis patients than controls, suggesting substantial peripheral T-cell clonal expansion.

Recombination linked TRBV12-3 or TRBV12-4 to TRBJ2-7; the D segment could be TRBD1, given 6 matching bases. The sequenced material came from blood. This TCR came from a girl aged 5 to 17 with multiple sclerosis. In nucleotide form, the sequence is TGTGCCAGCAGTTTACGGACAGCCGAGCAGTACTTC. Translated, this gives CASSLRTAEQYF.